This T cell receptor (beta chain) was sequenced for a study of post-analysis software for immune sequencing data. Study overall: The disease courses covered relapsing-remitting, secondary progressive and progressive-relapsing multiple sclerosis.

This clonotype has only a few counts. What it binds is not known. The CDR3 has 12 amino acids. Deletions cut 5 bases from V and 8 bases from J, with 9 bases between. Germline V gives CDR1 SGHVS, CDR2 FQNEAQ. Findings and limits, study-wide: When compared against controls, multiple sclerosis patients showed significantly lower normalized Chao1 diversity. There were a few TRBV segments more frequent in patients than controls, and TRBV5-6, TRBV5-1 and TRBV20-1 were among them.

Each TCR beta cDNA library carried unique molecular identifiers. TCRdb redid the calling of the PCR reads with MiXCR, one entry per CDR3 protein. The repertoire holds hundreds of thousands of distinct CDR3 sequences, with less than 35% as singletons. The TCR comes from a girl between 5 and 17 years old with multiple sclerosis. The V call is TRBV7-8, the J call TRBJ1-4; D gene uncertain. The material sequenced was blood. CDR3 sequence reads: CASSESREKLFF. DNA of the CDR3: TGTGCCAGCAGCGAGAGTCGCGAAAAACTGTTTTTT.